This T cell receptor beta chain was observed in a study of blood T cell repertoires in COVID-19. Study-level background: The study drew acute and convalescent COVID-19 samples from the United States, Italy and Spain. PBMCs, B-cell-depleted T cells, or T cells were the source of the cDNA or gDNA that made up the material.

Original processing methods: From reference gene primer amplification, estimates of nucleated cell counts were derived. The method was immunoSEQ multiplex PCR; TCRdb's version includes in-frame clones alone and lacks a portion of them. V and J calls and clone size are copied from that table; D and trimming were computed from the DNA. The profile shows about 230,000 clones, over 80% of them singletons. The V gene's germline CDR1 is SEHNR and CDR2 FQNEAQ (reference sequence). The CDR3 length is 13 residues. V was cut by 4 bases and J by 1 base, with 6 bases left in between. V is TRBV7-9 and J is TRBJ2-3; unclear D gene. The TCR comes from a man aged 35 to 55 with acute or convalescent COVID-19. The sequenced sample was peripheral blood. CDR3 residues: CASSSPGTDTQYF. In DNA form, the CDR3 reads TGTGCCAGCAGCTCCCCCGGCACAGATACGCAGTATTTT.